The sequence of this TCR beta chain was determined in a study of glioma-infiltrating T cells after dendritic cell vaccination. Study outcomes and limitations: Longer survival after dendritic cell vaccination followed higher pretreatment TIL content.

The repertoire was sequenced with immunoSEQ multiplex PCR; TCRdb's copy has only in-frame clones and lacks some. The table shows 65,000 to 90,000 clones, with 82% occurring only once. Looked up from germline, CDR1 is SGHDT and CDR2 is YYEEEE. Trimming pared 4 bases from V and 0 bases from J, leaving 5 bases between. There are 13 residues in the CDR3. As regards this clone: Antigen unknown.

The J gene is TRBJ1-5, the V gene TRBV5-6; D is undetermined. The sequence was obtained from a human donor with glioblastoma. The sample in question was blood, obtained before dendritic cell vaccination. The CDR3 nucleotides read TGTGCCAGCAGCCTATATAGCAATCAGCCCCAGCATTTT. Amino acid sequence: CASSLYSNQPQHF.